This T cell receptor (beta chain) was sequenced in a study of blood T cell repertoires in COVID-19. Study-level background: Material from acute and convalescent COVID-19 was sourced from the United States, Italy and Spain. Sources were T cells, B-cell-depleted T cells, or PBMCs; the material itself was cDNA or gDNA.

Under the authors' procedure: Estimates of nucleated cell counts were drawn from the amplification of reference gene primers. Produced via immunoSEQ multiplex PCR; TCRdb's table is partial and in-frame only. V and J calls plus clone size are reproduced from that table; the DNA served to infer D and trimming. This table holds under 50,000 clones, 90% found once. Germline V gives CDR1 MNHEY, CDR2 SMNVEV (reference sequence). V dropped 5 bases and J dropped 6 bases, with 11 bases sitting between them. CDR3 length equals 13 residues. The sequence was collected from a man aged 70-80 years with active COVID-19. The genes are TRBV27 and TRBJ1-5; the D is unclear. The sequencing input was peripheral blood. The CDR3: CASSLARSQPQHF. The CDR3 DNA reads TGTGCCAGCAGTCTTGCTAGGTCTCAGCCCCAGCATTTT.